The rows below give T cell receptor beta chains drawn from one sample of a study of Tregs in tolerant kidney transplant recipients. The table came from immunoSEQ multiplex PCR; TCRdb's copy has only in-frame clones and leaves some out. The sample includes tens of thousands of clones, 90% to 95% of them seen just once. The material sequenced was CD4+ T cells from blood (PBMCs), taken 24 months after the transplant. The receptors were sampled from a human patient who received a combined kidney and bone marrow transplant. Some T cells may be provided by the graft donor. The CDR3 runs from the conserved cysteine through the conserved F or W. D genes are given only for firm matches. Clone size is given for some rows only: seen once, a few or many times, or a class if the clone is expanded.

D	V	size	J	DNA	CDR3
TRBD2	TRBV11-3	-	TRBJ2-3	TGTGCCAGCAGCTTACTAGCGGGAGGTTCAGATACGCAGTATTTT	CASSLLAGGSDTQYF
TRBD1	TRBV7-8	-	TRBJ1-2	TGTGCCAGCAGCATTAATACAGGGGTAGAGGGCTACACCTTC	CASSINTGVEGYTF
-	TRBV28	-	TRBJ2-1	TGTGCCAGCAGTGGGGACGGGGGGCAGGGAAATGAGCAGTTCTTC	CASSGDGGQGNEQFF
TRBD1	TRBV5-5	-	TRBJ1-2	TGTGCCAGCAGCTCCTTTGGGGGACAGGGGGCGTATGACTATGGCTACACCTTC	CASSSFGGQGAYDYGYTF
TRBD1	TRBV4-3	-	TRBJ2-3	TGCGCCAGCAGCCAAACTTACAGGGGTAGGAATACGCAGTATTTT	CASSQTYRGRNTQYF
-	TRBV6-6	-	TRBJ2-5	TGTGCCAGCAGTTACCCACGGGACACGGGCATGGAGACCCAGTACTTC	CASSYPRDTGMETQYF
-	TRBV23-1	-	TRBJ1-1	TGCGCCAGCAGGCACCAGGGGCCGAGCACTGAAGCTTTCTTT	CASRHQGPSTEAFF
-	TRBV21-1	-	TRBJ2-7	TGTGCCAGCAGCAAAAGAAGAACTAGTCGTGGGACCTACGAGCAGTACTTC	CASSKRRTSRGTYEQYF
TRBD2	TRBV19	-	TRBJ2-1	TGTGCCAGTACCGCCCCTTGGGCTAGCGGGAGGCCGTACAATGAGCAGTTCTTC	CASTAPWASGRPYNEQFF
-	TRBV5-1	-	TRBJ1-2	TGCGCCAGCAGCACGGAGGGTAACTATGGCTACACCTTC	CASSTEGNYGYTF
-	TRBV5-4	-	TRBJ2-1	TGTGCCAGCAGCTTGGAGGGGATTGAGCAGTTCTTC	CASSLEGIEQFF
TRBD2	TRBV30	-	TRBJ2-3	TGTGCCTGGAGTGGGGGGGGGTCTCCAGATACGCAGTATTTT	CAWSGGGSPDTQYF
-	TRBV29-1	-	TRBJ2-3	TGCAGCGTTAAATCAGGCACAGATACGCAGTATTTT	CSVKSGTDTQYF
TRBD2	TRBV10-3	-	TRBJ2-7	TGTGCCATCAGTGAGTCGTTGTCGGGAGGGTCCTACGAGCAGTACTTC	CAISESLSGGSYEQYF
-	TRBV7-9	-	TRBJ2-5	TGTGCCAGCAGCTTAAGACTACCGTCCGCCCAGGAGACCCAGTACTTC	CASSLRLPSAQETQYF
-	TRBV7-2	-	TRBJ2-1	TGTGCCAGCAGCTTAGAATTGAGGCAGTTCTTC	CASSLELRQFF
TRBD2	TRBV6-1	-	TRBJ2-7	TGTGCCAGCAGGCCAACGGGACTAGCGGGAGAAGCGCAGTACTTC	CASRPTGLAGEAQYF
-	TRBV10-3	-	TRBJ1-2	TGTGCCATCAGTGATTTGAGTTATGGCTACACCTTC	CAISDLSYGYTF
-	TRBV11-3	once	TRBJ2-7	TGTGCCAGCAGCAAAAAAACAGGGATGTCCTACGAGCAGTACTTC	CASSKKTGMSYEQYF
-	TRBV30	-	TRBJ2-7	TGTGCCTGGAGTGTACCGGGTCCGAGGCAGTACTTC	CAWSVPGPRQYF